There are a few counts of the clone carrying this T cell receptor (beta chain). Antigen: not known. Indicated time point: patch test 1, 2 weeks after DPC sensitization. Treatment noted: therapeutic diphenylcyclopropenone sensitization with weekly scalp DPC. Total RNA came from unfractionated whole blood. V lost 6 bases to trimming and J lost 7 bases, with 18 bases between them. Per germline, CDR1 SNHLY and CDR2 FYNNEI. This CDR3 contains 14 residues. The sample is drawn from a study of human T cells and chemical hapten exposure. On the study more broadly: Alopecia areata, totalis or universalis affected patients who were mostly female. Study-wide results and limits: Expanded TCRs produced significantly more large CDR3 similarity clusters than controls did. Sensitizing to DPC left TCRs with a frequency above 1 in 1000 unaltered.

TCRdb reprocessed the RACE reads with MiXCR, giving one entry per CDR3 protein. The sample lists 350,000 or so distinct CDR3 sequences, under 9% seen once, with 8.4% in the top ten. The chain is built from TRBV2 and TRBJ1-1; D might be TRBD1 (5 bases). This material consisted of whole blood, taken in connection with sensitization to the hapten diphenylcyclopropenone (DPC). The clonotype originates from a young woman with alopecia areata. Some clones in this sample may be carry-over from other donors' samples. DNA of the CDR3: TGTGCCAGCAGCCGCCTGGACATAACCATTGAAGCTTTCTTT. It is translated as CASSRLDITIEAFF.